The subject of this entry is one T cell receptor beta chain. Its matching antigen is unknown. The CDR3 is 16 amino acids. V lost 5 bases and J lost 6, with 19 bases in between. The V gene's germline CDR1 is MNHNY and CDR2 SVGAGI (reference sequence). Assay used: immunoSEQ multiplex PCR; TCRdb lists only in-frame clones, some missing. The sample comprises 520,000 or so clones, roughly 78% of which are singletons, and 10% to 15% rests with the top ten. These data belong to a study of shared clonotypes between healthy human individuals. Notes on the study in general: How much donors shared clonotypes was expected to be affected by sequencing depth.

V is TRBV6-6 and J is TRBJ2-2, with D possibly being TRBD2 (6 bases). Sequencing was carried out using PBMCs. The clonotype comes from a woman aged 35 to 49 in good health. Some clones in this sample may be carry-over from other donors' samples. CDR3 bases: TGTGCCAGCAGTATTCGCGGGGCAGGAAATTCCGGGGAGCTGTTTTTT. Protein product: CASSIRGAGNSGELFF.